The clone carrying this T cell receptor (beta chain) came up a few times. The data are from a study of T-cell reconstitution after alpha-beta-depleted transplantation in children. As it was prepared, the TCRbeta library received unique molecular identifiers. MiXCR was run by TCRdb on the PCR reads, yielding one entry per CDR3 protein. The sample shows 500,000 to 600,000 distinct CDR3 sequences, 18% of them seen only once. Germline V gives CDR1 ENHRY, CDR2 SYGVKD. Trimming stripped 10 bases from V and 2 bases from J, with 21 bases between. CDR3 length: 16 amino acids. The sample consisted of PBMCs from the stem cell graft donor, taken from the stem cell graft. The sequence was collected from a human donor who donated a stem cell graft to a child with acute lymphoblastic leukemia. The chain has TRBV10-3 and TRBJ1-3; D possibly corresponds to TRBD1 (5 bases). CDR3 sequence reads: CATTGTPFKAGNTIYF. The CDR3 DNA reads TGTGCCACTACCGGGACTCCTTTCAAGGCTGGAAACACCATATATTTT.